This T cell receptor beta chain stems from a study of human thymus T cells. Study-level findings and limits: Biased V and J segment usage appeared in thymus and peripheral blood.

Corrective cardiac operations yielded the resected thymus tissue. Healthy Finnish infants undergoing corrective surgery for congenital heart defects were used as donors. Germline V gene data show CDR1 as SGHRS and CDR2 as YFSETQ. The V gene lost 4 bases and the J gene lost 2 bases, with 10 bases spanning the gap. CDR3 size: 13 residues. Sequencing was performed with immunoSEQ multiplex PCR; in TCRdb, only in-frame clones are kept and a portion is missing. The repertoire holds around 130,000 clones, with about 93% as singletons. A note on this clone: No antigen is known for it.

V gene TRBV5-1 combines with J gene TRBJ2-7; D perhaps matches TRBD1 (6 bases). Sequencing input: thymus tissue. This receptor was identified in a boy under two years old with a congenital heart defect but otherwise immunologically healthy. CDR3 region: CASSPGQPYEQYF. The CDR3 region has the DNA TGCGCCAGCAGCCCGGGACAACCCTACGAGCAGTACTTC.